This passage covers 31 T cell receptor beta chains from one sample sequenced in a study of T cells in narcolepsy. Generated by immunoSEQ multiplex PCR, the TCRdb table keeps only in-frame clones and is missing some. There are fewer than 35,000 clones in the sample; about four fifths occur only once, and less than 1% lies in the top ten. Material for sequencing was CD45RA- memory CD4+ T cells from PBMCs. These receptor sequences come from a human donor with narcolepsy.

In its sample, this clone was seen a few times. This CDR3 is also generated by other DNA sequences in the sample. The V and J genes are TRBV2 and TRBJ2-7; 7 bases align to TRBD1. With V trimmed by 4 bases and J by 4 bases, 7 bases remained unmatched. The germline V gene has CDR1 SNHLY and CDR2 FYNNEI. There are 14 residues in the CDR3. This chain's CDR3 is CASSVAGGGYEQYF. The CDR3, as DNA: TGTGCCAGCAGTGTGGCAGGGGGTGGGTACGAGCAGTACTTC.

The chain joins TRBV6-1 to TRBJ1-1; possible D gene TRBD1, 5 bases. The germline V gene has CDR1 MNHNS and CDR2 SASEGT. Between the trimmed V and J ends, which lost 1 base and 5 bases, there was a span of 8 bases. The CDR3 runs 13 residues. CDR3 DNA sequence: TGTGCCAGCAGTGAAGGGGGGTGGACTGAAGCTTTCTTT. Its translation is CASSEGGWTEAFF.

CDR3: CASSHRSYRAKNIQYF. The CDR3 DNA reads as TGTGCCAGCAGCCACCGTAGCTACAGAGCCAAAAACATTCAGTACTTC. The gene calls are TRBV7-3 and TRBJ2-4; no clear D gene. Between the trimmed V and J ends, which lost 5 bases and 0 bases, there was a span of 14 bases. There are 16 residues in the CDR3. Germline V gives CDR1 SGHTA, CDR2 FQGTGA.

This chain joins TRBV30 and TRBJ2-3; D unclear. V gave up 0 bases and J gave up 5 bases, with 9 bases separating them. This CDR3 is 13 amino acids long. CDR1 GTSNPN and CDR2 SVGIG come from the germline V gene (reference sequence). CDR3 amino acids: CAWSVRERDTQYF. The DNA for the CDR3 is TGTGCCTGGAGTGTAAGAGAAAGAGATACGCAGTATTTT.

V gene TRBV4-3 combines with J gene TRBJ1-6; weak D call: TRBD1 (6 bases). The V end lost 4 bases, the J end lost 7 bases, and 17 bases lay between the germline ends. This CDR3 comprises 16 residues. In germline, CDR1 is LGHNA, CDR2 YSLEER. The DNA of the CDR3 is TGCGCCAGCAGCCGGGGGGGCCAGGGGATCAATTCACCCCTCCACTTT. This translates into CASSRGGQGINSPLHF.

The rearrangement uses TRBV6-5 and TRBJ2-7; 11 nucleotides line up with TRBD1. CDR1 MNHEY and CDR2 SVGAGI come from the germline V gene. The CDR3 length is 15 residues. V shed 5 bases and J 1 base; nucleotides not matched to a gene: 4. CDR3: CASSGDRGFSYEQYF. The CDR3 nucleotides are TGTGCCAGCAGTGGGGACAGGGGGTTTTCCTACGAGCAGTACTTC.

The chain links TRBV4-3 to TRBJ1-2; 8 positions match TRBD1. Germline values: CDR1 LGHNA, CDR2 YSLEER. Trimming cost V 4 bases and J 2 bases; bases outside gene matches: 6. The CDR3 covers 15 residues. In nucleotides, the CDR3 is TGCGCCAGCAGCCCAACGGACAGGGAGAACTATGGCTACACCTTC. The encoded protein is CASSPTDRENYGYTF.

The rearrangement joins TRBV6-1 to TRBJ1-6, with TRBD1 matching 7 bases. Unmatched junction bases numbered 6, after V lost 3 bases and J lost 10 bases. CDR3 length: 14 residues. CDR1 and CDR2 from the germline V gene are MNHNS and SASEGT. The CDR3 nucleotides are TGTGCCAGCAGTGAGGCCAGGGGGAACTCACCCCTCCACTTT. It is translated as CASSEARGNSPLHF.

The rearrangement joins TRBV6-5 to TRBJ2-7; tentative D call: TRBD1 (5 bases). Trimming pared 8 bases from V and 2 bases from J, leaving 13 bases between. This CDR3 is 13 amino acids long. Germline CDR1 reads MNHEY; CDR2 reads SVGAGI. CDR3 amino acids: CASLYGAAYEQYF. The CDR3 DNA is TGTGCCAGCCTCTATGGGGCAGCCTACGAGCAGTACTTC.

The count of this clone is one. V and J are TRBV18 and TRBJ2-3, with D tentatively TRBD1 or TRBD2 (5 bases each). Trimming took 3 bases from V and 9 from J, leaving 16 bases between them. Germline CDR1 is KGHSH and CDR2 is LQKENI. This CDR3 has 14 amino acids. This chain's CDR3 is CASSPAGAIGTQYF. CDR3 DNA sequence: TGTGCCAGCTCACCCGCCGGGGCCATCGGGACGCAGTATTTT.

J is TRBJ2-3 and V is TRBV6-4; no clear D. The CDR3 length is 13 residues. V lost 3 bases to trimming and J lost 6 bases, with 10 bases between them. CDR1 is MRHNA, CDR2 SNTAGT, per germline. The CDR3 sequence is CASSDGRKDTQYF. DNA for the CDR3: TGTGCCAGCAGTGATGGACGGAAGGATACGCAGTATTTT.

The CDR3 DNA reads as TGCAGCGTTGGGGGGTGGAGAGGGGCCAACGTCCTGACTTTC. Its translation: CSVGGWRGANVLTF. The chain links TRBV29-1 to TRBJ2-6, with D tentatively TRBD1 or TRBD2 (5 bases each). This CDR3 spans 14 amino acids. The germline V gene has CDR1 SQVTM and CDR2 ANQGSEA. Trimming took off 4 bases at V and 4 bases at J, with 11 bases between the two ends.

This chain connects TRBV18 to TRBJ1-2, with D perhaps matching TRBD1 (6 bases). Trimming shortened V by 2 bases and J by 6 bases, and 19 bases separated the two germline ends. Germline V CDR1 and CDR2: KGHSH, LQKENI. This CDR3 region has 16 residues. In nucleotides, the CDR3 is TGTGCCAGCTCACCATCCCGGCAGGGGTGGCAGAATGGCTACACCTTC. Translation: CASSPSRQGWQNGYTF.

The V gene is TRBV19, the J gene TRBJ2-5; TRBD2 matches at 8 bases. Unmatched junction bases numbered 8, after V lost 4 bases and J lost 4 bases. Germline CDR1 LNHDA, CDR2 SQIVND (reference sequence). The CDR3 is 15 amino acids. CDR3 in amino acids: CASSTPLAGRETQYF. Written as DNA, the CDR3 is TGTGCCAGTAGTACCCCCCTAGCGGGTAGAGAGACCCAGTACTTC.

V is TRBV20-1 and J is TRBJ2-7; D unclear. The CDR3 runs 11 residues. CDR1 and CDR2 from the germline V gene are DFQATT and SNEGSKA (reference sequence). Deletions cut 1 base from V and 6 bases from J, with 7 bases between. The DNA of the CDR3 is TGCAGTGCTAGAGTCGGTCCCGAGCAGTACTTC. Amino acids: CSARVGPEQYF.

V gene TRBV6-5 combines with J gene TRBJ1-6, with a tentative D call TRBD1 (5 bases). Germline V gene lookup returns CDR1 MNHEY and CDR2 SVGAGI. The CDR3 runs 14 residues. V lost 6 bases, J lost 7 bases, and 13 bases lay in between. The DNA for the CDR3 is TGTGCCAGCAGATCGGGACCGCAAAATTCACCCCTCCACTTT. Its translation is CASRSGPQNSPLHF.

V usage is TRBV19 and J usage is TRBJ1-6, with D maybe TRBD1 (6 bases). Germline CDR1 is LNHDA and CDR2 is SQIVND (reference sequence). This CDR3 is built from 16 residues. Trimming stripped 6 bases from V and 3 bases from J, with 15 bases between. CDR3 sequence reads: CASRPPGGFYNSPLHF. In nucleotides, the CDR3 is TGTGCCAGTAGACCGCCGGGGGGCTTCTATAATTCACCCCTCCACTTT.

CDR3 sequence (DNA): TGTGCCAGCGGACAGGGTACGGAGACCCAGTACTTC. Translated: CASGQGTETQYF. The V and J genes are TRBV5-5 and TRBJ2-5; 8 nucleotides match TRBD1. The germline gives CDR1 SGHKS, CDR2 YYEKEE (reference sequence). V shed 7 bases, J shed 5 bases, and the junction held 4 bases outside the gene matches. This CDR3 is 12 amino acids long.

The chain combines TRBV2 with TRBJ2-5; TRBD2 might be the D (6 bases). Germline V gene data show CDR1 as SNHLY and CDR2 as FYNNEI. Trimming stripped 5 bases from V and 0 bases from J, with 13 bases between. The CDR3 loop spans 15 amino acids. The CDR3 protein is CASSRNAGYQETQYF. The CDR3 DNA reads TGTGCCAGCAGTCGAAACGCGGGGTACCAAGAGACCCAGTACTTC.

The CDR3 sequence: CASPHRGLRNTIYF. As DNA, the CDR3 is TGTGCCAGCCCTCACAGGGGGCTTCGAAACACCATATATTTT. V is TRBV21-1 and J is TRBJ1-3; no check of the table's D call, TRBD1, against the DNA was made. TRBV21-1 is shown as a pseudogene. This CDR3 is built from 14 residues.

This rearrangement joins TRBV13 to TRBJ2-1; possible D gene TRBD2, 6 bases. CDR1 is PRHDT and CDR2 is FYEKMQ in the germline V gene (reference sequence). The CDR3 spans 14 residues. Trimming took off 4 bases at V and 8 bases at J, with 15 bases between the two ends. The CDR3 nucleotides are TGTGCCAGCAGCTCCGGGACTCGAATCGATGAGCAGTTCTTC. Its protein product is CASSSGTRIDEQFF.

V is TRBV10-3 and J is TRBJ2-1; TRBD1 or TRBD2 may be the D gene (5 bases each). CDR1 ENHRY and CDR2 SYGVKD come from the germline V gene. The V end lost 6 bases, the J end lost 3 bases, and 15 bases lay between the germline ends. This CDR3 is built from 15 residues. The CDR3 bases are TGTGCCATCAGGAACCCGGGACGGAACTACAATGAGCAGTTCTTC. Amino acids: CAIRNPGRNYNEQFF.

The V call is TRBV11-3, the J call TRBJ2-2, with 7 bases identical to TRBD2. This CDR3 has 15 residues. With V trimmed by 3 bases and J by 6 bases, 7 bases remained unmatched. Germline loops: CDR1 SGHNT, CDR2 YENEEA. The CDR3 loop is CASSFSGGSPGELFF. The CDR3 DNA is TGTGCCAGCAGCTTTTCCGGGGGGTCGCCCGGGGAGCTGTTTTTT.

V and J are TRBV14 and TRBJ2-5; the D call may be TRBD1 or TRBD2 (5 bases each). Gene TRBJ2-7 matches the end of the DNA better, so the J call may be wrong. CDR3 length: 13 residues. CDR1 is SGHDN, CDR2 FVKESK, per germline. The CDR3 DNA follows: TGTGCCAGCAGCCTAGGGACCACCGGCGAGCAGTACTTC. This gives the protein CASSLGTTGEQYF.

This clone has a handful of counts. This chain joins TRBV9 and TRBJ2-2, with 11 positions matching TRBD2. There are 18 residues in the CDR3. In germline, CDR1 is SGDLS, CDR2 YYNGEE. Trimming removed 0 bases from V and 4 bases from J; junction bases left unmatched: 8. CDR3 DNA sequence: TGTGCCAGCAGCGTAGCCCCGACTAGCGGGGTAATCACCGGGGAGCTGTTTTTT. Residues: CASSVAPTSGVITGELFF.

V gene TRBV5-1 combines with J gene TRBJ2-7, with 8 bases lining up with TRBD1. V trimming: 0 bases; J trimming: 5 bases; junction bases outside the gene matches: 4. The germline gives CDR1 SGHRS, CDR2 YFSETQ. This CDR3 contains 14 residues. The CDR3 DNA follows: TGCGCCAGCAGCTTGGGGCCAGGGGGCCACGAGCAGTACTTC. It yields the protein CASSLGPGGHEQYF.

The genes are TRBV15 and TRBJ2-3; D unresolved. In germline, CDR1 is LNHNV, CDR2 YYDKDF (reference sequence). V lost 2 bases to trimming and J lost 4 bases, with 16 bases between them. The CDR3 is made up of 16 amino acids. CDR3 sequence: CATSRPPAYGADTQYF. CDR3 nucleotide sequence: TGTGCCACCAGCAGACCCCCCGCATACGGCGCAGATACGCAGTATTTT. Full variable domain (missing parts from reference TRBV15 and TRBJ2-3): DAMVIQNPRYQVTQFGKPVTLSCSQTLNHNVMYWYQQKSSQAPKLLFHYYDKDFNNEADTPDNFQSRRPNTSFCFLDIRSPGLGDTAMYLCATSRPPAYGADTQYFGPGTRLTVL.

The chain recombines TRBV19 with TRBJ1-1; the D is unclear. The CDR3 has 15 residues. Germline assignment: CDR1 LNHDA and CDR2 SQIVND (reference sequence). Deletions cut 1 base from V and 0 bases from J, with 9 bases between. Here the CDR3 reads CASSIGPTMNTEAFF. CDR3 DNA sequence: TGTGCCAGTAGTATAGGACCGACTATGAACACTGAAGCTTTCTTT.

CDR3 region: CASSQEPDRGTPYEQYF. DNA for the CDR3: TGCGCCAGCAGCCAAGAGCCGGACAGGGGCACCCCCTACGAGCAGTACTTC. The chain employs TRBV4-3 and TRBJ2-7, with TRBD1 matching over 9 bases. This CDR3 has 17 amino acids. The germline V gene encodes CDR1 LGHNA and CDR2 YSLEER. The junction had 8 bases not matched to a gene; V was cut back by 0 bases and J by 2 bases.

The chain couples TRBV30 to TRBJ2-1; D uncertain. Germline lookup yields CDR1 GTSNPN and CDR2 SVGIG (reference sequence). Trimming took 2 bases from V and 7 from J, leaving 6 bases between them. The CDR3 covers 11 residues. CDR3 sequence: CAWSRRNEQFF. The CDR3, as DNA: TGTGCCTGGAGTAGACGTAATGAGCAGTTCTTC.

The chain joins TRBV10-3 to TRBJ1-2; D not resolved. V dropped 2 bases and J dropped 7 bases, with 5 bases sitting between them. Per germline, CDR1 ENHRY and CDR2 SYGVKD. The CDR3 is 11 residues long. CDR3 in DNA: TGTGCCATCAGTGAGCCAGGTGGCTACACCTTC. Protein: CAISEPGGYTF.